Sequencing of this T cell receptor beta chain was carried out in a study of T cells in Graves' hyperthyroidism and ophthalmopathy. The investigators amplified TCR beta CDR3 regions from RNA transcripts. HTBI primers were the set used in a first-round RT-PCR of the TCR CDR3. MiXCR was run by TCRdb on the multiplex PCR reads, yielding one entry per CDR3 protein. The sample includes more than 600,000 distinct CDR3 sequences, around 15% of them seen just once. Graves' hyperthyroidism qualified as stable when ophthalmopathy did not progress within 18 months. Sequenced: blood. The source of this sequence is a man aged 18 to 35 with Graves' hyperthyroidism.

The CDR3 loop reads CASSPRGEQTNYGYTF. DNA for the CDR3: TGCGCCAGCAGCCCTCGGGGGGAACAGACCAACTATGGCTACACCTTC. The chain couples TRBV4-1 to TRBJ1-2; D might be TRBD1 (5 bases). Looked up from germline, CDR1 is MGHRA and CDR2 is YSYEKL. The length of the CDR3 is 16 residues. V lost 4 bases to trimming and J lost 2 bases, with 17 bases between them.